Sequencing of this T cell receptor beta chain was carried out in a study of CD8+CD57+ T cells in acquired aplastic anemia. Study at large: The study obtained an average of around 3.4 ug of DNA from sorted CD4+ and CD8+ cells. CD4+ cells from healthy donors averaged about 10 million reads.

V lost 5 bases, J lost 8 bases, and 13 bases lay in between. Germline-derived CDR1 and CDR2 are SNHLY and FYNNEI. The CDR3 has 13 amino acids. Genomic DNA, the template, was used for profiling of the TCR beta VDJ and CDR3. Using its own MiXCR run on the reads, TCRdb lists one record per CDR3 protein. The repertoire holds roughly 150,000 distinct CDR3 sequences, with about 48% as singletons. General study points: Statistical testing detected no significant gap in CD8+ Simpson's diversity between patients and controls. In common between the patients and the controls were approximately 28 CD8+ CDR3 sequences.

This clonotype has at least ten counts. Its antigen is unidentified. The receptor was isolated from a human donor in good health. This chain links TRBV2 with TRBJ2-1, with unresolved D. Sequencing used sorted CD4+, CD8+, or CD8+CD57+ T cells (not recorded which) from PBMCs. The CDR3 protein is CASSSQGWDEQFF. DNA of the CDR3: TGTGCCAGCAGTTCCCAAGGGTGGGATGAGCAGTTCTTC.